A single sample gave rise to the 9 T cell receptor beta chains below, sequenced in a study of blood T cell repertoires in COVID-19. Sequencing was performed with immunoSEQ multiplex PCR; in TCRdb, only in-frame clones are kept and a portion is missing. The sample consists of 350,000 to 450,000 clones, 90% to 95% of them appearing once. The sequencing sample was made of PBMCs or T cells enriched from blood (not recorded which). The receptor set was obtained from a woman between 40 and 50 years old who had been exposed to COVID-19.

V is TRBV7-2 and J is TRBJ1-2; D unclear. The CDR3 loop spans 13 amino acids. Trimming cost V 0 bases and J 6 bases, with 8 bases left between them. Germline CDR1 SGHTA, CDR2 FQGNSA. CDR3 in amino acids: CASSLAGVDGYTF. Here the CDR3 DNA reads TGTGCCAGCAGCTTAGCCGGGGTGGATGGCTACACCTTC.

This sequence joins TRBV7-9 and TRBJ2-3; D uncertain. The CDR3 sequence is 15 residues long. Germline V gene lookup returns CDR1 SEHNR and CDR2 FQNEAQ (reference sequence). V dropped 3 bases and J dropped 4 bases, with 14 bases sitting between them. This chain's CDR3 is CASSLGSIGPDTQYF. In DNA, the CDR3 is TGTGCCAGCAGCTTGGGCTCGATCGGTCCAGATACGCAGTATTTT.

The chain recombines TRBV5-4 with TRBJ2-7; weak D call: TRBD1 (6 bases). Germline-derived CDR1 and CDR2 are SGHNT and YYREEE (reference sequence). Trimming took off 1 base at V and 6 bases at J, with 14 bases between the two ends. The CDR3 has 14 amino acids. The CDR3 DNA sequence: TGTGCCAGCAGCTTGTTGGTTCAGGGGACCGAGCAGTACTTC. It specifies CASSLLVQGTEQYF.

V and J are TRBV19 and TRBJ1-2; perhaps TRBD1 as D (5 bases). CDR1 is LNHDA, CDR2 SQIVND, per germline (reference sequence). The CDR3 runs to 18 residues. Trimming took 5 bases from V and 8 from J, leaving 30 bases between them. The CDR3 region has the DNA TGTGCCAGTAGTCAATCGGTTCGATGGGGCCGCGGCCGGGGGGGCTACACCTTC. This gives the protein CASSQSVRWGRGRGGYTF.

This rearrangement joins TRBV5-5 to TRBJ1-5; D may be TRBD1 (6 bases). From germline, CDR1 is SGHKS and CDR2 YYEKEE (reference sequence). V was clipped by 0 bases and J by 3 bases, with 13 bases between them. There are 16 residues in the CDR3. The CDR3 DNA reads TGTGCCAGCAGCTTGGCCGCCGGGACATACAATCAGCCCCAGCATTTT. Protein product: CASSLAAGTYNQPQHF.

Written as DNA, the CDR3 is TGTGCCAGTAGTACCCGACAGGGGAGCCATGGCTACACCTTC. Protein: CASSTRQGSHGYTF. The chain links TRBV19 to TRBJ1-2, with 8 bases identical to TRBD1. The CDR3 runs to 14 residues. Germline V gives CDR1 LNHDA, CDR2 SQIVND (reference sequence). With 4 bases clipped from V and 6 bases from J, the junction kept 7 bases outside the gene matches.

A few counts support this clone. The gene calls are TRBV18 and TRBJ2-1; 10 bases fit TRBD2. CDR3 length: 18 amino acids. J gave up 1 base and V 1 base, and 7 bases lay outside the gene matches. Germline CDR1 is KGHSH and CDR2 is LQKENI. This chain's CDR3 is CASSPQSLAGSSYNEQFF. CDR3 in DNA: TGTGCCAGCTCACCACAATCACTAGCGGGAAGTTCCTACAATGAGCAGTTCTTC.

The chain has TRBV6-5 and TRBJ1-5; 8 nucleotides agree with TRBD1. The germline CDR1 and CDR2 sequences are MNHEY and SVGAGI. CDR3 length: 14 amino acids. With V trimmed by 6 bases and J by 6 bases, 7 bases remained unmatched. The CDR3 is CASSRRGQGQPQHF. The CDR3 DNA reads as TGTGCCAGCAGCCGCAGGGGGCAGGGTCAGCCCCAGCATTTT.

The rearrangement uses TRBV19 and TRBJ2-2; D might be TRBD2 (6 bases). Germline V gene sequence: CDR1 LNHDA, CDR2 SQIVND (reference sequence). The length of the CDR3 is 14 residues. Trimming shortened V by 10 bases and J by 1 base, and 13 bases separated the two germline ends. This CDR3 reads CATGGRLNTGELFF. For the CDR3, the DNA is TGTGCCACCGGGGGACGGTTGAACACCGGGGAGCTGTTTTTT.